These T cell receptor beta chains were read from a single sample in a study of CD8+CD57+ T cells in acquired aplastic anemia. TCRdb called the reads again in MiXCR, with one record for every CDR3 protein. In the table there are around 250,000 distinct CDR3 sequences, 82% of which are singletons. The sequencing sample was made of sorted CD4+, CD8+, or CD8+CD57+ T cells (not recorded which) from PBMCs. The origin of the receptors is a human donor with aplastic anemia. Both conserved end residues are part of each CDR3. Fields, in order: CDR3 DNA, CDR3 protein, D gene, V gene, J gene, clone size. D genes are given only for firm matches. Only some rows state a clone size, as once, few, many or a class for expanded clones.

TGTGCCAGCAGCCGGCGTGGAGATCCCTACGAGCAGTACTTC	CASSRRGDPYEQYF	.	TRBV4-2	TRBJ2-7	.
TGTGCCAGCAGCCCGACAGGGTGGGTCCGCAATCAGCCCCAGCATTTT	CASSPTGWVRNQPQHF	TRBD1	TRBV5-6	TRBJ1-5	.
.	CASGEGSDTQYFF	.	TRBV9	TRBJ2-3	once
TGTGCCACCAGCAGAGCCAGCGGGCACGAGACGCAGTATTTC	CATSRASGHETQYF	.	TRBV7-8	TRBJ2-5	.
TGCAGTGCTAGAGGGTTCTCGGGGTACCAAGAGACCCAGTACTTC	CSARGFSGYQETQYF	.	TRBV20-1	TRBJ2-5	.
TGTGCCAGCAGTTTTGGGGGGAGTCATGAGCAGCTCTTC	CASSFGGSHEQLF	.	TRBV7-2	TRBJ2-1	.
TGTGCTAGCAGCTTAGCAGAAACCTACGAGCAGTACTTC	CASSLAETYEQYF	.	TRBV7-7	TRBJ2-7	few
TGTGCCAGCAGTTTCTTCGACTCTTACGAGCAGTACTTC	CASSFFDSYEQYF	.	TRBV7-3	TRBJ2-7	.
TGTGCCAGCAGCACCTCAGGGGGCGCCGACTATGGCTACACCTTC	CASSTSGGADYGYTF	TRBD1	TRBV7-2	TRBJ1-2	.
TGTGCCATCAGGGCCGGGACAGGGCTTTTCAATGAGCAGTTCTTC	CAIRAGTGLFNEQFF	TRBD1	TRBV10-3	TRBJ2-1	.